This TCR beta chain comes out of a study of identical twins. This clonotype appeared a single time. No antigen is known for it. TCRdb reprocessed the 5' RACE reads with MiXCR, giving one entry per CDR3 protein. The table lists around 510,000 distinct CDR3 sequences, 14% of them singletons, with approximately 0.9% in the top ten. Points from the study as a whole: Models underestimated how often monozygotic twins shared out-of-frame TCR alpha. The study reached conclusions through statistical analysis that was cross-sectional, not following the same donors.

V was shortened by 7 bases and J by 0 bases, with 10 bases between the two germline ends. The germline V gene has CDR1 SGHRS and CDR2 YFSETQ. This CDR3 has 13 residues. These data were also reused for a study on yellow fever vaccine responses in identical twins.

Input material: CD4+ T cells sorted from blood. The TCR comes from a woman between 18 and 29 years old in good health. This chain joins TRBV5-1 and TRBJ2-5; no firm D call. For the CDR3, the DNA is TGCGCCAGCCGGTTGGGGAACCAAGAGACCCAGTACTTC. As protein: CASRLGNQETQYF.